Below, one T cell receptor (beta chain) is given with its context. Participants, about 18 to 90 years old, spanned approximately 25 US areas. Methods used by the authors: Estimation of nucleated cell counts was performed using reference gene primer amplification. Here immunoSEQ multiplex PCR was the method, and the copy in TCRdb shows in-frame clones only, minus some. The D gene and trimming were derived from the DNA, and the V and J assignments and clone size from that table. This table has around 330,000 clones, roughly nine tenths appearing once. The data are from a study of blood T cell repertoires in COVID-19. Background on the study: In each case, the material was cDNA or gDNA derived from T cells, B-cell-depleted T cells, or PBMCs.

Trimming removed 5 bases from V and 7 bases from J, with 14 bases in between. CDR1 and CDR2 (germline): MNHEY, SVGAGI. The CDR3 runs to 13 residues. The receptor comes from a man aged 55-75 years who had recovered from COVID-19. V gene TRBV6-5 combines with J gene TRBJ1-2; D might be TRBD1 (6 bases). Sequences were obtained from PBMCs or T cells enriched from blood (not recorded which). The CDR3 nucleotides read TGTGCCAGCAGTAAACAGGGATTGGGTGGCTACACCTTC. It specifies CASSKQGLGGYTF.